The 31 T cell receptor beta chains presented below share a single source sample, sequenced in a study of blood T cell repertoires in COVID-19. Method: immunoSEQ multiplex PCR; TCRdb's copy keeps in-frame clones and lacks some. The sample carries over 300,000 clones, nearly 90% recorded once. The specimen was peripheral blood. All receptors derive from a man between 18 and 29 years old with active or convalescent COVID-19.

The chain has TRBV11-2 and TRBJ2-3, with D tentatively TRBD1 (7 bases). This CDR3 is 15 amino acids long. Germline CDR1 SGHAT, CDR2 FQNNGV. With 3 bases removed from V and 2 bases from J, the gap between germline ends came to 12 bases. CDR3 region: CASSFRGRDTDTQYF. CDR3 nucleotide sequence: TGTGCCAGCAGCTTTAGGGGGCGGGACACAGATACGCAGTATTTT.

This chain connects TRBV9 to TRBJ2-7; D not certain. There are 14 residues in the CDR3. Germline V gives CDR1 SGDLS, CDR2 YYNGEE. V was pared by 3 bases and J by 0 bases, with 10 bases between. CDR3 DNA sequence: TGTGCCAGCAGCGACTACCAGAGCTCCTACGAGCAGTACTTC. Protein product: CASSDYQSSYEQYF.

The chain carries TRBV13 and TRBJ2-1; no reliable D call. Trimming removed 4 bases at V and 9 bases at J, with 19 bases between. The CDR3 has 15 amino acids. Looked up from germline, CDR1 is PRHDT and CDR2 is FYEKMQ (reference sequence). CDR3 sequence reads: CASSSLAVEFSEQFF. For the CDR3, the DNA is TGTGCCAGCAGCTCCTTAGCAGTTGAATTTAGTGAGCAGTTCTTC.

J is TRBJ1-1 and V is TRBV4-1, with 7 bases aligning to TRBD1. V lost 0 bases and J lost 4; bases outside the gene matches: 14. CDR3 size: 18 residues. Germline loops: CDR1 MGHRA, CDR2 YSYEKL. The CDR3 bases are TGCGCCAGCAGCCAAGACTTAAGACAGGGAAGAGCCTTCACTGAAGCTTTCTTT. Amino acids: CASSQDLRQGRAFTEAFF.

This clone has only a few counts. The rearrangement links TRBV7-9 to TRBJ2-7; 12 positions match TRBD2. The V gene's germline CDR1 is SEHNR and CDR2 FQNEAQ (reference sequence). Unmatched junction bases numbered 5, after V lost 5 bases and J lost 6 bases. This CDR3 contains 14 residues. This chain's CDR3 is CASSRTSGNGEQYF. CDR3 sequence (DNA): TGTGCCAGCAGCCGGACTAGCGGGAACGGCGAGCAGTACTTC.

The chain has TRBV18 and TRBJ1-1; D is perhaps TRBD1 (5 bases). Trimming cost V 3 bases and J 2 bases, with 13 bases left between them. Germline lookup yields CDR1 KGHSH and CDR2 LQKENI. CDR3 size: 15 residues. In DNA, the CDR3 is TGTGCCAGCTCACCCAGCAGTAGGACAAACACTGAAGCTTTCTTT. Protein: CASSPSSRTNTEAFF. Together with reference TRBV18 and TRBJ1-1, the CDR3 gives the full variable domain: NAGVMQNPRHLVRRRGQEARLRCSPMKGHSHVYWYRQLPEEGLKFMVYLQKENIIDESGMPKERFSAEFPKEGPSILRIQQVVRGDSAAYFCASSPSSRTNTEAFFGQGTRLTVV.

This chain joins TRBV24-1 and TRBJ2-7; TRBD2 aligns across 9 bases. With 4 bases clipped from V and 2 bases from J, the junction kept 8 bases outside the gene matches. The V gene's germline CDR1 is KGHDR and CDR2 SFDVKD. CDR3 size: 16 residues. The CDR3 reads CATSDPTSGGTYEQYF. CDR3 bases: TGTGCCACCAGTGACCCGACGAGCGGGGGGACCTACGAGCAGTACTTC.

V and J are TRBV6-4 and TRBJ2-1; unclear D gene. The ends were cut back, 3 bases at V and 5 bases at J, with 14 bases in the middle. This CDR3 comprises 15 residues. Germline V gives CDR1 MRHNA, CDR2 SNTAGT. CDR3 loop: CASSEFMNSHNEQFF. The CDR3 coding sequence is TGTGCCAGCAGTGAATTTATGAACAGCCACAATGAGCAGTTCTTC.

The chain employs TRBV18 and TRBJ2-5; 8 bases match TRBD1. This CDR3 has 15 residues. Trimming removed 3 bases from V and 4 bases from J; junction bases left unmatched: 7. Germline V gene data show CDR1 as KGHSH and CDR2 as LQKENI. CDR3 nucleotide sequence: TGTGCCAGCTCACCCTCTTTCGACAGGGGAGAGACCCAGTACTTC. Amino acids: CASSPSFDRGETQYF.

This clone was seen once. The CDR3 is CASSLAPAYGYTF. CDR3 DNA sequence: TGTGCCAGCAGCTTGGCTCCTGCCTATGGCTACACCTTC. The genes are TRBV11-2 and TRBJ1-2; D is ambiguous. Trimming left V 3 bases short and J 4 bases short, with 9 bases between. This CDR3 is built from 13 residues. CDR1 is SGHAT, CDR2 FQNNGV, per germline. Using reference TRBV11-2 and TRBJ1-2 for the parts outside the CDR3, the full variable domain is EAGVAQSPRYKIIEKRQSVAFWCNPISGHATLYWYQQILGQGPKLLIQFQNNGVVDDSQLPKDRFSAERLKGVDSTLKIQPAKLEDSAVYLCASSLAPAYGYTFGSGTRLTVV.

V is TRBV28 and J is TRBJ2-3, with 11 bases matching TRBD1. The CDR3 consists of 16 residues. The V and J ends lost 6 bases and 11 bases, in that order; junction bases with no gene match: 16. Germline CDR1 and CDR2: MDHEN and SYDVKM. CDR3 amino acids: CASSKYGQGAKSGQYF. The CDR3 coding sequence is TGTGCCAGCAGCAAATACGGACAGGGGGCGAAGTCCGGGCAGTATTTT.

The chain links TRBV5-6 to TRBJ1-6; 9 nucleotides match TRBD1. Germline V gives CDR1 SGHDT, CDR2 YYEEEE. V lost 5 bases, J lost 5 bases, and 5 bases stayed unmatched. This CDR3 contains 15 residues. The CDR3 reads CASRRQGGNNSPLHF. CDR3 in DNA: TGTGCCAGCAGAAGACAGGGGGGGAATAATTCACCCCTCCACTTT.

The CDR3 protein is CASSERGRESYNEQFF. In DNA form, the CDR3 reads TGTGCCAGCAGTGAACGTGGTCGGGAGTCCTACAATGAGCAGTTCTTC. The J gene is TRBJ2-1, the V gene TRBV2, with D possibly matching TRBD2 (6 bases). Germline-derived CDR1 and CDR2 are SNHLY and FYNNEI. V was trimmed by 2 bases and J by 1 base, leaving 12 bases between them. This CDR3 is 16 amino acids long.

The chain carries TRBV4-1 and TRBJ2-5; maybe TRBD2 (7 bases). The CDR3 is 14 residues long. Trimming pared 3 bases from V and 5 bases from J, leaving 13 bases between. Looked up from germline, CDR1 is MGHRA and CDR2 is YSYEKL. CDR3 in amino acids: CASSQGGRGETQYF. In DNA, the CDR3 is TGCGCCAGCAGCCAGGGGGGGCGAGGCGAGACCCAGTACTTC.

The chain links TRBV6-2 or TRBV6-3 to TRBJ1-1, with unresolved D. This CDR3 comprises 14 residues. Between the trimmed V and J ends, which lost 5 bases and 0 bases, there was a span of 10 bases. Germline V CDR1 and CDR2: MNHEY, SVGEGT. CDR3 in amino acids: CASSANSVNTEAFF. The CDR3 DNA reads as TGTGCCAGCAGTGCTAACAGTGTGAACACTGAAGCTTTCTTT.

The chain employs TRBV19 and TRBJ2-7, with D perhaps matching TRBD2 (6 bases). Trimming removed 1 base from V and 2 bases from J, with 12 bases in between. Germline CDR1 reads LNHDA; CDR2 reads SQIVND (reference sequence). CDR3 length: 15 residues. As DNA, the CDR3 is TGTGCCAGTAGTATAGGGGGCGGGGAAACCTACGAGCAGTACTTC. Translation: CASSIGGGETYEQYF.

This chain joins TRBV6-2 or TRBV6-3 and TRBJ1-4; weak D call: TRBD1 (5 bases). The germline V gene encodes CDR1 MNHEY and CDR2 SVGEGT. The CDR3 has 15 amino acids. V dropped 6 bases and J dropped 2 bases, with 13 bases sitting between them. CDR3 in DNA: TGTGCCAGCAGCCCCACCGGGACTACTAATGAAAAACTGTTTTTT. It translates to CASSPTGTTNEKLFF.

The chain recombines TRBV19 with TRBJ1-2; 8 bases align to TRBD1. V trimming: 8 bases; J trimming: 6 bases; junction bases outside the gene matches: 11. CDR1 LNHDA and CDR2 SQIVND come from the germline V gene (reference sequence). The CDR3 runs to 14 residues. CDR3 DNA: TGTGCCAGTTTTCGACAGGGGCTTGGTCATGGCTACACCTTC. It codes for CASFRQGLGHGYTF. Variable domain in full (rest from reference TRBV19 and TRBJ1-2): DGGITQSPKYLFRKEGQNVTLSCEQNLNHDAMYWYRQDPGQGLRLIYYSQIVNDFQKGDIAEGYSVSREKKESFPLTVTSAQKNPTAFYLCASFRQGLGHGYTFGSGTRLTVV.

CDR3 DNA sequence: TGTGCCAGCAGCTCGGGACAGGGGATCGATGAGCAGTTCTTC. It specifies CASSSGQGIDEQFF. The rearrangement joins TRBV7-9 to TRBJ2-1; 10 bases align to TRBD1. Germline V CDR1 and CDR2: SEHNR, FQNEAQ (reference sequence). CDR3 length: 14 amino acids. The ends lost 4 bases at V and 8 bases at J; junction bases unmatched: 5.

This sequence joins TRBV4-3 and TRBJ1-3; no firm D call. The CDR3 runs to 16 residues. Trimming took off 0 bases at V and 0 bases at J, with 9 bases between the two ends. In germline, CDR1 is LGHNA, CDR2 YSLEER. CDR3 loop: CASSQDRLTSGNTIYF. CDR3 bases: TGCGCCAGCAGCCAAGATCGGTTAACCTCTGGAAACACCATATATTTT.

J is TRBJ2-3 and V is TRBV19; D perhaps matches TRBD1 (7 bases). The CDR3 sequence is 14 residues long. V lost 4 bases and J 4 bases, leaving 12 bases between the germline ends. Germline V gene sequence: CDR1 LNHDA, CDR2 SQIVND (reference sequence). The CDR3 reads CASSTRGTADTQYF. The CDR3 DNA follows: TGTGCCAGTAGTACCAGGGGGACTGCAGATACGCAGTATTTT.

J is TRBJ2-1 and V is TRBV4-1; 7 bases align to TRBD1. CDR1 MGHRA and CDR2 YSYEKL come from the germline V gene. Germline trimming cut 4 bases from V and 0 bases from J; bases unmatched to any gene: 3. The CDR3 is 15 residues long. The CDR3 here is CASSPYRGSYNEQFF. For the CDR3, the DNA is TGCGCCAGCAGCCCCTACAGGGGCTCCTACAATGAGCAGTTCTTC.

This sequence joins TRBV5-8 and TRBJ2-7; tentative D call: TRBD2 (6 bases). The CDR3 runs 20 residues. Per germline, CDR1 SGHTS and CDR2 YDEGEE. With 0 bases removed from V and 6 bases from J, the gap between germline ends came to 31 bases. CDR3 DNA: TGTGCCAGCAGCTTGGTACCGGAGGGGCTACCCTGGGGACTGGGCCCCGAGCAGTACTTC. It specifies CASSLVPEGLPWGLGPEQYF.

As concerns this clone: Other DNA sequences from this sample encode an identical CDR3 as well. The chain recombines TRBV5-1 with TRBJ1-5; TRBD1 aligns across 7 bases. This CDR3 has 15 residues. Germline V gene lookup returns CDR1 SGHRS and CDR2 YFSETQ. J gave up 3 bases and V 0 bases, and 3 bases lay outside the gene matches. This chain's CDR3 is CASSLGQGSNQPQHF. CDR3 DNA sequence: TGCGCCAGCAGCTTGGGACAGGGTTCCAATCAGCCCCAGCATTTT.

This clone was seen just once. The genes are TRBV13 and TRBJ2-7; D call uncertain. Germline-derived CDR1 and CDR2 are PRHDT and FYEKMQ (reference sequence). V was trimmed by 1 base and J by 4 bases, leaving 17 bases between them. There are 16 residues in the CDR3. CDR3 protein: CASSLESEKQIYEQYF. In nucleotides, the CDR3 is TGTGCCAGCAGCTTAGAATCAGAAAAACAAATTTACGAGCAGTACTTC.

This clone appeared once. The chain is built from TRBV28 and TRBJ2-1; 13 bases agree with TRBD2. In germline, CDR1 is MDHEN, CDR2 SYDVKM. This CDR3 has 16 amino acids. The V gene end was trimmed by 5 bases and the J gene end by 2 bases; junction bases not matched to a gene: 3. For the CDR3, the DNA is TGTGCCAGCAGTGTCACTAGCGGGAGGGCCTACAATGAGCAGTTCTTC. Its protein is CASSVTSGRAYNEQFF.

This CDR3 is CASSLVAGVIYNEQFF. The CDR3 DNA sequence: TGTGCCAGCAGCTTAGTAGCGGGAGTGATATACAATGAGCAGTTCTTC. The chain recombines TRBV7-6 with TRBJ2-1; 9 nucleotides match TRBD2. This CDR3 is built from 16 residues. The trim removed 1 base at V and 4 bases at J, leaving 5 bases unmatched. CDR1 is SGHVS and CDR2 is FNYEAQ in the germline V gene.

V usage is TRBV6-2 or TRBV6-3 and J usage is TRBJ1-5, with a possible D match to TRBD1 (6 bases). This CDR3 is 17 amino acids long. Germline-derived CDR1 and CDR2 are MNHEY and SVGEGT. With 0 bases removed from V and 9 bases from J, the gap between germline ends came to 21 bases. In nucleotides, the CDR3 is TGTGCCAGCAGTTACTCGAACGCTAGGACAGATTTTTCGCCCCAGCATTTT. Translated: CASSYSNARTDFSPQHF.

The rearrangement joins TRBV19 to TRBJ1-1, with D hard to call. V lost 7 bases, J lost 4 bases, and 16 bases lay in between. Looked up from germline, CDR1 is LNHDA and CDR2 is SQIVND (reference sequence). The CDR3 sequence is 14 residues long. This CDR3 is CASTGWGGITEAFF. CDR3 DNA sequence: TGTGCCAGTACGGGATGGGGAGGGATCACTGAAGCTTTCTTT. Drawing the rest from reference TRBV19 and TRBJ1-1, the complete variable domain is DGGITQSPKYLFRKEGQNVTLSCEQNLNHDAMYWYRQDPGQGLRLIYYSQIVNDFQKGDIAEGYSVSREKKESFPLTVTSAQKNPTAFYLCASTGWGGITEAFFGQGTRLTVV.

This clone occurred a few times. The chain is built from TRBV12-3 or TRBV12-4 and TRBJ2-2; D possibly corresponds to TRBD1 (5 bases). This CDR3 contains 13 residues. Trimming took off 7 bases at V and 4 bases at J, with 10 bases between the two ends. The CDR3 sequence: CASTWGLTGELFF. CDR3 DNA: TGTGCCAGCACCTGGGGCCTCACCGGGGAGCTGTTTTTT.

This clone was seen just once. The chain recombines TRBV3-1 (or the pseudogene TRBV3-2) with TRBJ1-4; TRBD1 aligns across 11 bases. The germline CDR1 and CDR2 sequences are LGHDT and YNNKEL (reference sequence). The CDR3 length is 17 residues. With V trimmed by 5 bases and J by 6 bases, 11 bases remained unmatched. In nucleotides, the CDR3 is TGTGCCAGCAGCGACGGGACAGGGGGGTTATCTTATGAAAAACTGTTTTTT. It translates to CASSDGTGGLSYEKLFF.